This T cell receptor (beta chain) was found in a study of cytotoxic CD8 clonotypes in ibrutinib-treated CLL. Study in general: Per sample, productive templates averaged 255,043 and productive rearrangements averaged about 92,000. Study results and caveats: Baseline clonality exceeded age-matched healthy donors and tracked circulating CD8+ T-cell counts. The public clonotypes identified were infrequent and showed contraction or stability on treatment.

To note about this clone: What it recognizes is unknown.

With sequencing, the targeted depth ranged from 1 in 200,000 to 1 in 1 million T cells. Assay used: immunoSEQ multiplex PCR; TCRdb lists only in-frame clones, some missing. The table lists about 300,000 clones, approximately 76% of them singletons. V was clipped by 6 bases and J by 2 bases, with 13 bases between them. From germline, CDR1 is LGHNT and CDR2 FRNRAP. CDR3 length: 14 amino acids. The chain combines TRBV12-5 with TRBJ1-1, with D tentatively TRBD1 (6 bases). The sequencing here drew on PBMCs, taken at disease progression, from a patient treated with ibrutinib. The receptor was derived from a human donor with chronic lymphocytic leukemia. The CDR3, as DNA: TGTGCTAGTGGCAAAGACAGGTTTAACACTGAAGCTTTCTTT. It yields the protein CASGKDRFNTEAFF.